This note documents a single T cell receptor beta chain sequence. Its antigen remains unidentified. No much larger clone is present one base from it, and per-base qualities are unavailable. The data were taken from a study of blood T cell repertoires in COVID-19 (dated by TCRdb to 2020 to 2021). Describing the broader study: Samples covering the acute and convalescent phases of COVID-19 were provided by collaborators in the United States, Italy and Spain. Sample metadata almost always included a de-identified subject ID, COVID-19 status, age in years and sex. A freely available public database, intended as a resource for researchers studying the immune response to SARS-CoV-2, is where the repertoires were released. Subjects who had been exposed to COVID-19, were actively infected with it, or had recovered from it provided the deeply sampled blood TCRbeta repertoires that made up the dataset. HLA class I and class II types, where available, came from metadata supplied by the sample provider rather than from assay-based typing. Samples were obtained from the ongoing ImmuneRACE study (first 160 participants) and from 1,200 or so subjects provided by 6 global collaborators. The material from the prospective study consisted of cDNA or gDNA derived from T cells, B-cell-depleted T cells, or PBMCs.

TCRbeta CDR3 regions were amplified from genomic DNA by means of the immunoSEQ Assay, a bias-controlled multiplex PCR. As for the authors' bioinformatics: The number of nucleated cells in each sample was estimated from the amplification of reference gene primers within the assay. Sequence reads were collapsed and filtered to measure the absolute abundance of every unique TCRbeta CDR3 rearrangement. Productive Simpson clonality was computed per sample as the square root of Simpson's diversity index over productive rearrangements. This immuneACCESS table, as held by TCRdb, lists in-frame sequences with V and J called but not all clones. Of the missing ones, under half trace to an unresolved V gene in checked studies; the others have no known cause. The DNA was the basis for D and trimming; V, J and clone size are from that table. The sample yields some 390,000 clones; more than 80% were counted once. The top ten clonotypes cover 0.9% to 1.2% of the sample.

The paper as a whole reports these results and caveats: The quantity of clinical and demographic metadata differed by source and by participant and was supplied without curation.

Enrolling through a virtual design, the prospective study's participants ranged in age from roughly 18 to 90 years and lived across 24 United States geographic areas. To assign participants to cohorts, the prospective study relied on clinical history that participants themselves reported in a screening survey and a study questionnaire. Recovered participants in ImmuneRACE Cohort 3 were defined by two consecutive negative NP/OP PCR tests, clearance by a healthcare professional, or resolution of symptoms. In the prospective study, mobile phlebotomists collected whole blood, serum and a nasopharyngeal or oropharyngeal swab from each participant. Prospective study participants could optionally give additional blood draws and questionnaires over a roughly 2-month period. Blood samples from the prospective study were shipped frozen or at room temperature prior to DNA extraction. The sequence derives from a man aged 25 to 40 who had recovered from COVID-19. The sample taken for sequencing was PBMCs or T cells enriched from blood (not recorded which).

The bases are TGTGCCAGCAACAGGGTTGGGGCCAACGTCCTGACTTTC. This gives the protein CASNRVGANVLTF. The chain is encoded by TRBV2 joined to TRBJ2-6; the D gene is perhaps TRBD1, on 6 matching bases. The CDR3, cysteine through phenylalanine, is 13 amino acids long. The sequence is cut down to CDR3 DNA, 39 bases in frame from base 1. Trimming at the junction amounts to 7 bases on V and 3 bases on J, and the germline ends lie 7 bases apart. The germline V gene yields SNHLY for CDR1 and FYNNEI for CDR2.